The 21 T cell receptor beta chains below come from one sample, sequenced in a study of blood T cell repertoires in COVID-19. Profiling relied on immunoSEQ multiplex PCR, and the TCRdb table lists in-frame clones only, not all of them. The table shows a few hundred thousand clones, with 80% to 90% occurring only once. The sequenced sample was PBMCs or T cells enriched from blood (not recorded which). Source of these receptors: a man younger than 45 who had recovered from COVID-19.

The CDR3 bases are TGTGCCAGCTCAAACACAGGGCGAGGGTATCAGCCCCAGCATTTT. Protein: CASSNTGRGYQPQHF. The V call is TRBV18, the J call TRBJ1-5, with D possibly being TRBD1 (6 bases). The V end lost 5 bases, the J end lost 5 bases, and 16 bases lay between the germline ends. The CDR3 is 15 residues long. Germline CDR1 is KGHSH and CDR2 is LQKENI.

The J gene is TRBJ2-5, the V gene TRBV28, with 10 bases fitting TRBD2. This CDR3 has 17 amino acids. Germline-derived CDR1 and CDR2 are MDHEN and SYDVKM. V trimming: 0 bases; J trimming: 3 bases; junction bases outside the gene matches: 7. CDR3 DNA sequence: TGTGCCAGCAGTTTATGGGCTAGCGGGGGCCTAAAAGAGACCCAGTACTTC. It yields the protein CASSLWASGGLKETQYF.

The V gene is TRBV5-1, the J gene TRBJ1-6, with D possibly TRBD1 on 6 matching bases. V dropped 4 bases and J dropped 3 bases, with 11 bases sitting between them. The V gene's germline CDR1 is SGHRS and CDR2 YFSETQ. The CDR3 extends over 15 amino acids. The CDR3, as DNA: TGCGCCAGCAGCCTGGACAGAAACTATAATTCACCCCTCCACTTT. As protein: CASSLDRNYNSPLHF.

V gene TRBV7-9 combines with J gene TRBJ2-3; tentatively, D is TRBD1 (7 bases). Deletions cut 6 bases from V and 3 bases from J, with 19 bases between. The CDR3 spans 16 residues. The germline V gene encodes CDR1 SEHNR and CDR2 FQNEAQ (reference sequence). CDR3 sequence: CASSTGELGGTDTQYF. CDR3 nucleotides: TGTGCCAGCAGTACAGGGGAATTGGGAGGTACAGATACGCAGTATTTT.

The CDR3 sequence: CASSRITLTGRMGNQPQHF. CDR3 DNA: TGTGCCAGCAGCCGAATAACCCTGACAGGCCGCATGGGCAATCAGCCCCAGCATTTT. The V gene is TRBV27, the J gene TRBJ1-5; D possibly corresponds to TRBD1 (6 bases). V was trimmed by 6 bases and J by 2 bases, leaving 26 bases between them. This CDR3 spans 19 amino acids. The V gene's germline CDR1 is MNHEY and CDR2 SMNVEV (reference sequence).

This chain links TRBV24-1 with TRBJ1-1; D gene unclear. The CDR3 covers 13 residues. Trimming stripped 5 bases from V and 1 base from J, with 7 bases between. Germline CDR1 is KGHDR and CDR2 is SFDVKD. The CDR3 loop reads CATSASSNTEAFF. CDR3 nucleotide sequence: TGTGCCACCAGTGCCAGTTCGAACACTGAAGCTTTCTTT.

The chain combines TRBV3-1 (or the pseudogene TRBV3-2) with TRBJ1-6, with TRBD1 matching over 9 bases. The V gene end was trimmed by 11 bases and the J gene end by 9 bases; junction bases not matched to a gene: 11. The CDR3 runs to 14 residues. CDR1 and CDR2 from the germline V gene are LGHDT and YNNKEL (reference sequence). The CDR3 sequence is CASRDRAAGSPLHF. CDR3 bases: TGTGCCTCAAGGGACAGGGCTGCTGGTTCACCCCTCCACTTT.

This sequence joins TRBV5-1 and TRBJ2-3; TRBD1 is a possible D gene (7 bases). The V end was cut by 1 base, the J end by 3 bases, with 12 bases between. This CDR3 spans 15 amino acids. Germline CDR1 SGHRS, CDR2 YFSETQ. The CDR3 loop reads CASSLSGGRTDTQYF. CDR3 nucleotides: TGCGCCAGCAGCTTGTCAGGGGGGCGAACAGATACGCAGTATTTT.

The chain employs TRBV19 and TRBJ1-5; TRBD1 is a possible D gene (5 bases). Germline CDR1 reads LNHDA; CDR2 reads SQIVND (reference sequence). The CDR3 length is 14 residues. The ends were cut back, 7 bases at V and 3 bases at J, with 13 bases in the middle. The CDR3 loop is CASTWGLFNQPQHF. The CDR3 DNA sequence: TGTGCCAGTACCTGGGGACTCTTCAATCAGCCCCAGCATTTT.

This chain uses TRBV7-7 with TRBJ2-7; 9 nucleotides match TRBD1. This CDR3 has 15 amino acids. CDR1 is SSHAT, CDR2 FNYEAQ, per germline (reference sequence). J gave up 3 bases and V 6 bases, and 9 bases lay outside the gene matches. CDR3 nucleotides: TGTGCCAGCAGTCCTGGGAGGGGACAGGGCTACGAGCAGTACTTC. Its translation: CASSPGRGQGYEQYF.

The sample holds one count of this clone. The chain uses TRBV28 and TRBJ2-3; 7 bases match TRBD2. With 6 bases clipped from V and 8 bases from J, the junction kept 14 bases outside the gene matches. This CDR3 spans 15 amino acids. CDR1 and CDR2 from the germline V gene are MDHEN and SYDVKM. CDR3 bases: TGTGCCAGCAGGGCCCGGGACTACCTTTCTGGTACGCAGTATTTT. This gives the protein CASRARDYLSGTQYF.

The chain has TRBV7-2 and TRBJ1-5; TRBD1 agrees at 7 bases. CDR3 size: 14 residues. V was pared by 4 bases and J by 4 bases, with 4 bases of the junction left unmatched. In germline, CDR1 is SGHTA, CDR2 FQGNSA. CDR3 bases: TGTGCCAGCAGCTCGGGACAGCCTAATCAGCCCCAGCATTTT. Protein product: CASSSGQPNQPQHF.

The V gene is TRBV27, the J gene TRBJ2-5; D call uncertain. Germline values: CDR1 MNHEY, CDR2 SMNVEV (reference sequence). Between the trimmed V and J ends, which lost 1 base and 5 bases, there was a span of 14 bases. The CDR3 is 15 amino acids. CDR3 DNA sequence: TGTGCCAGCAGTTTATGGTCGGGTTCGTGGGAGACCCAGTACTTC. Translated: CASSLWSGSWETQYF.

The chain links TRBV18 to TRBJ1-1; 7 nucleotides align to TRBD1. Germline V gene lookup returns CDR1 KGHSH and CDR2 LQKENI. The CDR3 is 16 amino acids. Losses at the gene ends were 4 bases for V and 1 base for J; bases not matched to a gene: 9. CDR3 region: CASSQTLQGRNTEAFF. CDR3 DNA sequence: TGTGCCAGCTCACAAACTCTACAGGGGAGGAACACTGAAGCTTTCTTT.

The chain carries TRBV6-5 and TRBJ1-3; D unresolved. The CDR3 length is 14 residues. The V gene lost 2 bases and the J gene lost 6 bases, with 11 bases spanning the gap. Looked up from germline, CDR1 is MNHEY and CDR2 is SVGAGI. Written as DNA, the CDR3 is TGTGCCAGCAGTTACGGGCAGGAACAAAACACCATATATTTT. Amino acids: CASSYGQEQNTIYF.

V gene TRBV5-1 combines with J gene TRBJ2-2; D unresolved. The CDR3 covers 16 residues. The V end lost 2 bases, the J end lost 4 bases, and 15 bases lay between the germline ends. Looked up from germline, CDR1 is SGHRS and CDR2 is YFSETQ. CDR3 region: CASSLRVPSTTGELFF. The CDR3 nucleotides are TGCGCCAGCAGCTTACGGGTCCCTAGTACCACCGGGGAGCTGTTTTTT.

V is TRBV5-3 and J is TRBJ1-5, with D possibly being TRBD1 (6 bases). TRBV5-3 belongs to the ORF category, with a function that is uncertain. This CDR3 is 16 amino acids long. The V end was cut by 0 bases, the J end by 1 base, with 11 bases between. The DNA for the CDR3 is TGTGCCAGAAGCTTGGCAGGGGAAGGGAGCAATCAGCCCCAGCATTTT. It yields the protein CARSLAGEGSNQPQHF.

The rearrangement uses TRBV28 and TRBJ2-7; 7 nucleotides match TRBD1. J lost 4 bases, V lost 3 bases, and 9 bases had no gene match. CDR3 length: 15 amino acids. Germline values: CDR1 MDHEN, CDR2 SYDVKM. The CDR3 DNA sequence: TGTGCCAGCAGTTTTTTCGCGGCAGGGGGTTACGAGCAGTACTTC. Protein sequence: CASSFFAAGGYEQYF.

The gene calls are TRBV9 and TRBJ2-7; D is perhaps TRBD1 (6 bases). Germline lookup yields CDR1 SGDLS and CDR2 YYNGEE. Between the trimmed V and J ends, which lost 4 bases and 6 bases, there was a span of 14 bases. The length of the CDR3 is 13 residues. The DNA for the CDR3 is TGTGCCAGCAGCCCCGGGACACCTCGCGAGCAGTACTTC. It encodes CASSPGTPREQYF.

The chain carries TRBV7-9 and TRBJ2-5; 9 nucleotides agree with TRBD2. The CDR3 consists of 16 residues. Trimming cost V 5 bases and J 1 base; bases outside gene matches: 8. Germline lookup yields CDR1 SEHNR and CDR2 FQNEAQ (reference sequence). The CDR3 spells CASSPERGAFQETQYF. The CDR3 DNA reads as TGTGCCAGCAGCCCCGAGCGGGGGGCTTTCCAAGAGACCCAGTACTTC.

Concerning this clone: Other DNA sequences within the sample encode an identical CDR3. The gene calls are TRBV27 and TRBJ1-6, with TRBD1 matching 9 bases. In germline, CDR1 is MNHEY, CDR2 SMNVEV (reference sequence). The CDR3 extends over 15 amino acids. V gave up 0 bases and J gave up 7 bases; unmatched junction bases: 1. CDR3 sequence reads: CASSLSDRGNSPLHF. In DNA form, the CDR3 reads TGTGCCAGCAGTTTATCGGACAGGGGAAATTCACCCCTCCACTTT.